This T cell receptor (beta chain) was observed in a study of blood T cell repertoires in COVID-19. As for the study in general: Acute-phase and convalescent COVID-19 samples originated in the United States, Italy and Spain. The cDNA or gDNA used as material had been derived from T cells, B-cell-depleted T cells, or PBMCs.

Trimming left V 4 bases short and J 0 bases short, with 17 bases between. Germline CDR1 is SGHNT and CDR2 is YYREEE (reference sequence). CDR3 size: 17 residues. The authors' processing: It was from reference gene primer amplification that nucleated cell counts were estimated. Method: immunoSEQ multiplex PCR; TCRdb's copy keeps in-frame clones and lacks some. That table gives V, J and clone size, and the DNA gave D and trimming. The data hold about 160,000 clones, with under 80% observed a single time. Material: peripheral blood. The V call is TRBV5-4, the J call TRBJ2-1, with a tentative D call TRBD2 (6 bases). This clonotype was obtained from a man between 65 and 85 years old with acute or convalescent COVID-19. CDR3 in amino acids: CASSVGLLMSSYNEQFF. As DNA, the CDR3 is TGTGCCAGCAGCGTGGGACTGCTAATGAGCTCCTACAATGAGCAGTTCTTC.